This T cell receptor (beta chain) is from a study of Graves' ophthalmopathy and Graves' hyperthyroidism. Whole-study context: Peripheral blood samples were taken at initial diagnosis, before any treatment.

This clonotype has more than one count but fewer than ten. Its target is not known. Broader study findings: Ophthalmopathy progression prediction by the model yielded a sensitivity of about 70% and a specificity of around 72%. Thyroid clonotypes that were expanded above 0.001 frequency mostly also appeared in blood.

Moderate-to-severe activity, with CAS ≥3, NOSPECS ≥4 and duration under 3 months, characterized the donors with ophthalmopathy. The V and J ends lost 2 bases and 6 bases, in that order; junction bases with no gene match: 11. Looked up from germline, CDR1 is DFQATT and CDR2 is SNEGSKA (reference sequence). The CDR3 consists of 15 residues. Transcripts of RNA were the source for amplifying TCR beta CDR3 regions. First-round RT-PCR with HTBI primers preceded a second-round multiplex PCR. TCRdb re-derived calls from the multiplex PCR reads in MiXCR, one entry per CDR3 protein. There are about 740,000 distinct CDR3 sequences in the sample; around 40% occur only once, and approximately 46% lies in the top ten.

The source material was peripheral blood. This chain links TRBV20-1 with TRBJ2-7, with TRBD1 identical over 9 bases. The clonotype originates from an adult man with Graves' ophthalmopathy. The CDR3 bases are TGCAGTGCTAGAACGTTAGGGACAGGGTTTGGCGAGCAGTACTTC. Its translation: CSARTLGTGFGEQYF.